Listed here is a single T cell receptor beta chain. These data originate in a study of blood T cell repertoires in COVID-19. About the research overall: T cells, B-cell-depleted T cells, or PBMCs supplied cDNA or gDNA.

Authors' analysis steps: Reference gene primer amplification gave estimated nucleated cell counts. Repertoires were generated with immunoSEQ multiplex PCR, while TCRdb's copy carries only in-frame clones and drops some. The V and J calls and clone size come from that table; D and trimming were worked out from the DNA. Counted here are fewer than 350,000 clones, approximately 91% occurring once; the ten biggest clones make up 1%. V dropped 5 bases and J dropped 4 bases, with 13 bases sitting between them. Germline CDR1 is KGHDR and CDR2 is SFDVKD. The CDR3 totals 15 residues. V and J are TRBV24-1 and TRBJ2-2; maybe TRBD2 (6 bases). The receptor was derived from a woman in her 30s who had been exposed to COVID-19. The sample taken for sequencing was PBMCs or T cells enriched from blood (not recorded which). CDR3 residues: CATSVTSRGTGELFF. The CDR3 DNA is TGTGCCACCAGTGTAACTAGCCGCGGCACCGGGGAGCTGTTTTTT.